This TCR beta chain was recorded in a study of shared clonotypes between healthy human individuals. Study-wide findings and caveats: Donors were few, which limited the genetic and exposure-history diversity represented.

Details on this clone: What it recognizes is unknown. Other DNA sequences from this sample encode an identical CDR3 as well.

Naive CD8 isolation took CD45RO-negative cells positively selected for CCR7 and excluded terminally differentiated effector memory CD45RA+ cells. Sequenced by immunoSEQ multiplex PCR; TCRdb stores in-frame clones only, minus some. Of some 2 million clones listed, roughly 95% are singletons. Germline V gives CDR1 PRHDT, CDR2 FYEKMQ (reference sequence). V dropped 5 bases and J dropped 3; count of bases not matched to a gene: 4. The CDR3 contains 15 residues. The sequencing input was naive CD8+ T cells sorted from blood. The chain joins TRBV13 to TRBJ2-3, with 11 bases that match TRBD2. This clonotype was sampled from a man aged 18 to 30 in good health. CDR3 sequence reads: CASSSRLAGTDTQYF. Written as DNA, the CDR3 is TGTGCCAGCAGCAGCCGACTAGCGGGGACAGATACGCAGTATTTT.